The present T cell receptor beta chain was sequenced within a study of identical twins (dated by TCRdb to 2016 to 2018). Describing the broader study: To test whether fetal clonotypes persist, the study used deep sequencing on TCR alpha and beta repertoires from monozygotic twins, unrelated adults of various ages, and cord blood. To rule out contamination, replicate twin experiments were performed at different times with different library preparation protocols. Study-wide conclusions, independent of this receptor: Recombination models systematically underestimated out-of-frame TCR alpha sharing in monozygotic twins but agreed with sharing between unrelated individuals. Zero-insertion analyses could be partly confounded by invariant T cells such as MAIT and iNKT, although diverse VJ usage argued against such confounding for most clonotypes. Fewer insertions were carried by abundant cord blood beta clonotypes, a similar but weaker trend appeared in young adult naive repertoires, and no such trend appeared in memory repertoires. Compared with coincidental sharing between unrelated individuals, an excess of low generation-probability sequences was observed among out-of-frame TCR alpha sequences shared between twins. In beta out-of-frame sequences, excess twin sharing was weaker, because having fewer shared sequences lowered the signal-to-noise ratio. Conclusions relied on cross-sectional statistical analysis, since the same donors could not be followed over many years.

The CDR3 spans 17 residues, from the cysteine through the phenylalanine. The CDR3 DNA has 51 bases and is translated from base 1. Trimming removed 7 bases from V and 5 bases from J; the gene matches leave 14 bases unexplained. The germline V gene yields MDHEN for CDR1 and SYDVKM for CDR2. The library was built by means of 5' RACE. The reads were generated on an Illumina HiSeq 2000. A universal primer binding site was introduced by template switching, and a unique molecular identifier was present in the final cDNA, enabling accurate counting of TCR cDNA molecules. Specific primers in the conserved constant-segment region were used to synthesize first-strand cDNA for TCR alpha and beta chains. To control for contamination, each cDNA library was double barcoded with a SMART-Mk sample barcode plus Illumina barcodes. TruSeq adapter sequences along with Illumina sample barcodes were introduced in two successive PCR steps. The TCR alpha and beta cDNA libraries were sequenced on the Illumina HiSeq platform using custom primers. As for how the authors treated the data: Raw reads were processed with MiGEC to extract unique molecular identifiers, and MiXCR was used to determine CDR3 positions. Recombination models were inferred per individual with the repgenHMM and IGoR tools using an EM algorithm. The analysis of shared clonotypes was done with the tcR package in R, with sharing normalized by the product of cloneset sizes. Out-of-frame nonproductive sequences were analyzed to study raw recombination free of thymic and clonal selection effects. In-frame beta chains were kept once TCRdb had trimmed the public reads at Q25 with fastp and called clones with MiXCR. Rows with one shared CDR3 protein collapse into an entry with the most common genes and DNA. The V and J calls shown here were made by TCRdb, not taken from the authors' results. This sample holds around 1.7 million distinct CDR3 sequences; less than 35% were observed only once. In total, the top ten clones hold approximately 0.25% of the sample.

Details on this clonotype: It has no known antigen specificity. One base away there is no much larger clone; base qualities are not given.

Only healthy Caucasian donors were included. The chain couples TRBV28 to TRBJ2-1; 10 bases in between match TRBD1. Source material: cord blood. The sequence was obtained from a newborn girl in good health. The DNA reads as follows: TGTGCCAGCATTTTCCCCTCCGGGACAGGGGTACACAATGAGCAGTTCTTC. Its translation reads: CASIFPSGTGVHNEQFF. This CDR3, with the reference TRBV28 and TRBJ2-1 proteins standing in past its ends, gives the full variable domain DVKVTQSSRYLVKRTGEKVFLECVQDMDHENMFWYRQDPGLGLRLIYFSYDVKMKEKGDIPEGYSVSREKKERFSLILESASTNQTSMYLCASIFPSGTGVHNEQFFGPGTRLTVL.